This TCR beta chain was documented in a study of T cell responses to AZD1222 COVID-19 vaccine. The table came from immunoSEQ multiplex PCR; TCRdb's copy has only in-frame clones and leaves some out. In the table there are around 120,000 clones, 87% of which are singletons. Trimming removed 4 bases at V and 5 bases at J, with 18 bases between. The CDR3 covers 16 residues. Germline V gene lookup returns CDR1 MNHEY and CDR2 SVGAGI. The receptor's source is an adult in good health. This chain joins TRBV6-5 and TRBJ2-1; perhaps D is TRBD1 or TRBD2 (5 bases each). The sequences come from peripheral blood, collected on day 0 of AZD1222 vaccination. Written as DNA, the CDR3 is TGTGCCAGCAGTTTCTCGGGGACCCGTTGGAACAATGAGCAGTTCTTC. The encoded protein is CASSFSGTRWNNEQFF.